This T cell receptor beta chain is from a study of control samples from healthy donors and cancer patients. There are 16 residues in the CDR3. From germline, CDR1 is LGHDT and CDR2 YNNKEL (reference sequence). V was pared by 1 base and J by 3 bases, with 12 bases between. TCRdb's copy holds only in-frame clones and misses some; the assay was immunoSEQ multiplex PCR. The data show about 110,000 clones, 70% to 85% seen once. This receptor was identified in a man between 18 and 35 years old in good health. Sequenced sample: blood. This chain joins TRBV3-1 (or the pseudogene TRBV3-2) and TRBJ2-2; either TRBD1 or TRBD2 may fit D (5 bases each). As DNA, the CDR3 is TGTGCCAGCAGCCAAGTCCAGGGAGTTTACACCGGGGAGCTGTTTTTT. Protein sequence: CASSQVQGVYTGELFF.